Shown below are 14 T cell receptor beta chains from a single sample sequenced in a study of monozygotic twins with inflammatory bowel disease (dated by TCRdb to between 2017 and 2020). The receptor library was made with 5' RACE. The sample was run on an Illumina HiSeq 2500. TCRdb reanalyzed the reads, keeping one entry per CDR3 protein sequence and omitting DNA. The sample's table lists a count of hundreds of thousands of distinct CDR3 sequences. The ten top clones hold over 5.5% of the sample. The sequenced sample was blood. The receptors shown here come from a human donor with ulcerative colitis or Crohn's disease, or a healthy co-twin of an affected twin (not recorded which).

The chain combines TRBV12-3 or TRBV12-4 with TRBJ2-3; TCRdb names TRBD1, which stays unverified in the absence of DNA. The CDR3 extends over 17 amino acids. CDR3 region: CASSYRGAATSTDTQYF.

The chain carries TRBV6-1 and TRBJ2-1; the TRBD1 assignment by TCRdb is unverifiable without DNA. The CDR3 is 14 residues long. CDR1 and CDR2 (germline): MNHNS, SASEGT. The CDR3 loop reads CASRGSLLPNEQFF.

This chain uses TRBV7-2 with TRBJ2-7; no DNA is available, so the TRBD1 call from TCRdb remains unchecked. The CDR3 covers 15 residues. Germline-derived CDR1 and CDR2 are SGHTA and FQGNSA. CDR3 region: CASSFGTGGRDEQYF.

J is TRBJ1-2 and V is TRBV6-1; TCRdb's assignment of TRBD1 cannot be checked, as there is no DNA. The CDR3 runs 14 residues. The germline V gene has CDR1 MNHNS and CDR2 SASEGT. CDR3 region: CASSQPTGPYGYTF.

This chain connects TRBV7-2 to TRBJ1-3. CDR1 and CDR2 (germline): SGHTA, FQGNSA. The CDR3 is 15 residues long. The CDR3 loop reads CASSQMWGFSDTIYF. The variable domain in full, with the rest retrieved from reference TRBV7-2 and TRBJ1-3, is GAGVSQSPSNKVTEKGKDVELRCDPISGHTALYWYRQSLGQGLEFLIYFQGNSAPDKSGLPSDRFSAERTGGSVSTLTIQRTQQEDSAVYLCASSQMWGFSDTIYFGEGSWLTVV.

The chain employs TRBV20-1 and TRBJ1-5. The CDR3 length is 13 residues. The germline V gene has CDR1 DFQATT and CDR2 SNEGSKA (reference sequence). CDR3 residues: CSASRQNVQPQHF.

The chain joins TRBV29-1 to TRBJ2-5; TCRdb's assignment of TRBD1 cannot be checked, as there is no DNA. CDR3 size: 14 residues. Germline CDR1 reads SQVTM; CDR2 reads ANQGSEA. CDR3 protein: CSLNGGPHQETQYF.

The chain couples TRBV7-9 to TRBJ2-7. The germline V gene has CDR1 SEHNR and CDR2 FQNEAQ (reference sequence). This CDR3 has 12 amino acids. The CDR3 here is CASSFWTNEQYF.

This chain connects TRBV5-5 to TRBJ1-3. The germline gives CDR1 SGHKS, CDR2 YYEKEE (reference sequence). The CDR3 length is 15 residues. The chain's CDR3 is CASSFRWNQGNTIYF.

CDR3 residues: CASSVTGNGGSPLHF. V gene TRBV9 combines with J gene TRBJ1-6; TCRdb proposes TRBD1, but this gene call is untestable without DNA. The germline CDR1 and CDR2 sequences are SGDLS and YYNGEE. The CDR3 is 15 amino acids.

The V gene is TRBV5-1, the J gene TRBJ2-7; the TCRdb call, TRBD1, lacks DNA for checking. The CDR3 covers 15 residues. CDR1 and CDR2 from the germline V gene are SGHRS and YFSETQ. This CDR3 is CASSQGQKISYEQYF.

The CDR3 spells CSARDGGRARTGELFF. The chain is built from TRBV20-1 and TRBJ2-2; TCRdb returns TRBD2, unconfirmable since there is no DNA. This CDR3 spans 16 amino acids. CDR1 DFQATT and CDR2 SNEGSKA come from the germline V gene (reference sequence).

The chain joins TRBV29-1 to TRBJ1-2. CDR1 and CDR2 (germline): SQVTM, ANQGSEA. The length of the CDR3 is 12 residues. CDR3 loop: CSVGEGIGGYTF.

The chain uses TRBV28 and TRBJ2-5. This CDR3 has 12 amino acids. The germline V gene encodes CDR1 MDHEN and CDR2 SYDVKM. CDR3 sequence: CASSPQTETQYF.